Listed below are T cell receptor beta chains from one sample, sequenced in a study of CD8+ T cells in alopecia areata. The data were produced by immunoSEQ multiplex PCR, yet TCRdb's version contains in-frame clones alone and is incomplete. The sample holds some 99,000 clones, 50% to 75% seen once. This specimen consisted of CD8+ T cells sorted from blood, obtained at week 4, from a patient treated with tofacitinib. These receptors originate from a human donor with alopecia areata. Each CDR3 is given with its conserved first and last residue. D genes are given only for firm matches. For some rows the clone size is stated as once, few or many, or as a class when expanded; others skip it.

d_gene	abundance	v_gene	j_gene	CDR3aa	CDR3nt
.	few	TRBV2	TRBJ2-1	CASTPNPSGSYNEQFF	TGTGCCAGCACTCCCAACCCCTCCGGCTCCTACAATGAGCAGTTCTTC
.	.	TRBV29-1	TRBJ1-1	CSVEKGVGEAFF	TGCAGCGTTGAGAAGGGAGTGGGTGAAGCTTTCTTT
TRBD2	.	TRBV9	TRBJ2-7	CASSAGLAGRYEQYF	TGTGCCAGCAGCGCCGGACTAGCGGGACGCTACGAGCAGTACTTC
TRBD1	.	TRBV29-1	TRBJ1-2	CSTGQGIGYTF	TGCAGCACGGGACAGGGTATTGGCTACACCTTC
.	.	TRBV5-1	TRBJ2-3	CASSLLRDTSSTDTQYF	TGCGCCAGCAGCTTATTAAGGGACACCTCTAGCACAGATACGCAGTATTTT
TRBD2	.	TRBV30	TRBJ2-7	CAWSAETSGYEQYF	TGTGCCTGGAGCGCAGAGACTAGCGGATACGAGCAGTACTTC
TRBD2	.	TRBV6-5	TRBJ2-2	CASSRLASTGELFF	TGTGCCAGCAGTCGACTAGCCTCCACCGGGGAGCTGTTTTTT
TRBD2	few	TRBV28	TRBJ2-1	CASSLAGAEYNEQFF	TGTGCCAGCAGTTTAGCGGGAGCCGAGTACAATGAGCAGTTCTTC
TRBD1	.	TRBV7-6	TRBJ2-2	CASSLVGQGSGELFF	TGTGCCAGCAGCTTAGTGGGACAGGGGTCCGGGGAGCTGTTTTTT
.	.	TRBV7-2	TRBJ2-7	CASSPREAPLGYEQYF	TGTGCCAGCAGCCCTAGGGAAGCCCCCCTTGGGTACGAGCAGTACTTC
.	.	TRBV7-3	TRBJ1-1	CASSPANRATDTEAFF	TGTGCCAGCAGCCCCGCGAACAGGGCGACGGACACTGAAGCTTTCTTT
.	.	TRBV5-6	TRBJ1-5	CASSLWGSNQPQHF	TGTGCCAGCAGCTTGTGGGGAAGCAATCAGCCCCAGCATTTT
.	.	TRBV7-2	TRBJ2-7	CASRDPGTEAYEQYF	TGTGCCAGCAGAGACCCCGGGACCGAAGCCTACGAGCAGTACTTC
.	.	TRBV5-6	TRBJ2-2	CASSYPTGELFF	TGTGCCAGCAGTTACCCCACCGGGGAGCTGTTTTTT
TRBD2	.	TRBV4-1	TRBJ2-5	CASSQTGGAWETQYF	TGCGCCAGCAGCCAGACCGGGGGGGCATGGGAGACCCAGTACTTC
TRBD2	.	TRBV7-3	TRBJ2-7	CASSLAGGSYEQYF	TGTGCCAGCAGCTTAGCGGGAGGGTCCTACGAGCAGTACTTC
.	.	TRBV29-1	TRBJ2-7	CSVEWAPDEQYF	TGCAGCGTTGAATGGGCCCCGGACGAGCAGTACTTC
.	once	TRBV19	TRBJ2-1	CASSIIPNEQFF	TGTGCCAGTAGTATTATCCCGAATGAGCAGTTCTTC
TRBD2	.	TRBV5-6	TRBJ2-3	CASSRGLAKPSKYTDTQYF	TGTGCCAGCAGCCGGGGACTAGCGAAACCATCCAAATACACAGATACGCAGTATTTT
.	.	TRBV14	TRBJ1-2	CASSQLPLNAGSANYGYTF	TGTGCCAGCAGCCAATTACCACTGAACGCAGGTTCCGCTAACTATGGCTACACCTTC
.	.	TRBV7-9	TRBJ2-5	CASRGSPGAEQETQYF	TGTGCCAGCAGAGGAAGCCCAGGGGCAGAGCAAGAGACCCAGTACTTC
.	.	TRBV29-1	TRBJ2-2	CSVGGYNTGKLFF	TGCAGCGTTGGTGGTTATAACACCGGGAAGCTGTTTTTT
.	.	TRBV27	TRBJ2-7	CASSFSGHSYEQYF	TGTGCCAGCAGTTTTAGCGGTCACTCCTACGAGCAGTACTTC
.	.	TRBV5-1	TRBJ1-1	CASSPGELDTEAFF	TGCGCCAGCAGCCCGGGGGAGTTGGACACTGAAGCTTTCTTT
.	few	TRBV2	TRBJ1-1	CASSEVGTEAFF	TGTGCCAGCAGTGAAGTGGGGACTGAAGCTTTCTTT
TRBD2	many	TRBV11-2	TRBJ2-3	CASSPHPPSSGRYDTQYF	TGTGCCAGCAGCCCTCATCCGCCTTCTAGCGGGAGGTACGATACGCAGTATTTT
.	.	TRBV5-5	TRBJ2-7	CASSLAASLTYEQYF	TGTGCCAGCAGCTTGGCGGCTAGCTTAACCTACGAGCAGTACTTC
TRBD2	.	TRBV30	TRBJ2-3	CAWSVGTSGTDTQYF	TGTGCCTGGAGTGTCGGGACTAGCGGCACAGATACGCAGTATTTT
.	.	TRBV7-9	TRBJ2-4	CASSFSRGLDIQYF	TGTGCCAGCAGCTTTTCTCGGGGGTTGGACATTCAGTACTTC
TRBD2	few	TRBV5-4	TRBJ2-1	CASSSTGTSGRGPYNEQFF	TGTGCCAGCAGCTCAACGGGGACTAGCGGGAGGGGGCCCTACAATGAGCAGTTCTTC
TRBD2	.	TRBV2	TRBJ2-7	CASLKRLAASYEQYF	TGTGCCAGCCTCAAGAGGCTAGCGGCCTCCTACGAGCAGTACTTC
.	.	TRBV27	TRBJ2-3	CASNSLGEDTQYF	TGTGCCAGCAATTCCCTAGGTGAAGATACGCAGTATTTT
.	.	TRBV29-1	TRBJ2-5	CSVEVRGWAQETQYF	TGCAGCGTTGAAGTAAGGGGATGGGCCCAAGAGACCCAGTACTTC
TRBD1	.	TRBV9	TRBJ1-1	CASSEETGDTEAFF	TGTGCCAGCAGCGAGGAAACAGGGGACACTGAAGCTTTCTTT
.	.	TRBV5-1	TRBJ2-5	CASSFGEETQYF	TGCGCCAGCAGCTTCGGTGAGGAGACCCAGTACTTC